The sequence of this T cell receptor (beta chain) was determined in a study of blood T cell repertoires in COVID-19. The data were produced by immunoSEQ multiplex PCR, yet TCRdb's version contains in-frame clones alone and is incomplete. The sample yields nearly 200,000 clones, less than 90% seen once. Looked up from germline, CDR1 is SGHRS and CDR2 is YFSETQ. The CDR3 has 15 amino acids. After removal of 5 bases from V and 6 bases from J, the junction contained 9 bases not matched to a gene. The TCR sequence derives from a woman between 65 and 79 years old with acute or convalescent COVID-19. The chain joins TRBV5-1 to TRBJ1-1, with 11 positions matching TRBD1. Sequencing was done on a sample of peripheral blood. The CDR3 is CASSLLDRGLAEAFF. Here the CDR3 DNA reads TGCGCCAGCAGTCTCCTGGACAGGGGGCTTGCTGAAGCTTTCTTT.